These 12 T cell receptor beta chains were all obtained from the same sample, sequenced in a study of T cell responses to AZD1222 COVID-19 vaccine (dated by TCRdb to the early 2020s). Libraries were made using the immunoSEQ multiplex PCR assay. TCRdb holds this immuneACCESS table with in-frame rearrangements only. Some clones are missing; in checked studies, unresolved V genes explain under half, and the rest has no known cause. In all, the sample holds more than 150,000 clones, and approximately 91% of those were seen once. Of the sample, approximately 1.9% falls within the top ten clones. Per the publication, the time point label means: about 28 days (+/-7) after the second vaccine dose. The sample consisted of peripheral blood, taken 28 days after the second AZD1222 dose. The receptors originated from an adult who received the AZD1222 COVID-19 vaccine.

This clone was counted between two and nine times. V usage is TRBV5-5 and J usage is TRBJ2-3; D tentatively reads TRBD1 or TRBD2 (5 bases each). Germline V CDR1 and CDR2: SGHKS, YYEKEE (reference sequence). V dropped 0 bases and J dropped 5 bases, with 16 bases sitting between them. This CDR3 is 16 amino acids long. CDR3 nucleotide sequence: TGTGCCAGCAGCTTGGGAAACAGGAGGACACGAGATACGCAGTATTTT. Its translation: CASSLGNRRTRDTQYF.

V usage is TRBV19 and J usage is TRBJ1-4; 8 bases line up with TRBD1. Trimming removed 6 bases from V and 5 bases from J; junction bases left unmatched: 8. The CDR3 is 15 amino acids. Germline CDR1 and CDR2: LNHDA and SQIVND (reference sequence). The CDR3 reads CASSTPTGANEKLFF. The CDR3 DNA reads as TGTGCCAGTAGCACCCCGACAGGGGCAAATGAAAAACTGTTTTTT.

In nucleotides, the CDR3 is TGTGCCAGCAGTGGGGCCCTCGGAGGAGGAAACACCATATATTTT. It specifies CASSGALGGGNTIYF. The gene calls are TRBV27 and TRBJ1-3; maybe TRBD1 (5 bases). With 5 bases removed from V and 4 bases from J, the gap between germline ends came to 15 bases. Germline values: CDR1 MNHEY, CDR2 SMNVEV (reference sequence). The CDR3 loop spans 15 amino acids.

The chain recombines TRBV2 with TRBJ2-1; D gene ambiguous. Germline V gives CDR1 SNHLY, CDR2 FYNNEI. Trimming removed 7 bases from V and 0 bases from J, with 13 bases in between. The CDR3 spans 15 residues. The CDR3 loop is CASISVRSSYNEQFF. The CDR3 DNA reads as TGTGCCAGCATCTCGGTAAGGAGCTCCTACAATGAGCAGTTCTTC.

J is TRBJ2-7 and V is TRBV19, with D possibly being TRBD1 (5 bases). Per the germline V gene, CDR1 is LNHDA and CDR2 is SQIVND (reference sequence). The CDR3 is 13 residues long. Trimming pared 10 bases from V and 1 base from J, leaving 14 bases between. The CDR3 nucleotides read TGTGCCACCAACTCAGACAGTTCCTACGAGCAGTACTTC. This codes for CATNSDSSYEQYF. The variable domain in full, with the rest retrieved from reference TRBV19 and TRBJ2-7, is DGGITQSPKYLFRKEGQNVTLSCEQNLNHDAMYWYRQDPGQGLRLIYYSQIVNDFQKGDIAEGYSVSREKKESFPLTVTSAQKNPTAFYLCATNSDSSYEQYFGPGTRLTVT.

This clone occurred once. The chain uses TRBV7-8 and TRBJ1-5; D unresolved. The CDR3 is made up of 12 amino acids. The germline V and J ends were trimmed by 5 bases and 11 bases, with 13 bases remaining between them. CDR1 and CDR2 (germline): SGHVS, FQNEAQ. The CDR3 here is CASSPGVRSQHF. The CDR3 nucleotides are TGTGCCAGCAGCCCCGGCGTTCGGTCCCAGCATTTT. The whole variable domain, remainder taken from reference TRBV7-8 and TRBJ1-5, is GAGVSQSPRYKVAKRGQDVALRCDPISGHVSLFWYQQALGQGPEFLTYFQNEAQLDKSGLPSDRFFAERPEGSVSTLKIQRTQQEDSAVYLCASSPGVRSQHFGDGTRLSIL.

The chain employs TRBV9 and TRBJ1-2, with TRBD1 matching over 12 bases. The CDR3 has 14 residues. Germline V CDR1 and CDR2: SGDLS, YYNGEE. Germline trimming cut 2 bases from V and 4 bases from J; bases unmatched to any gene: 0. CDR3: CASSVGQGAYGYTF. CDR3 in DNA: TGTGCCAGCAGCGTGGGACAGGGGGCCTATGGCTACACCTTC.

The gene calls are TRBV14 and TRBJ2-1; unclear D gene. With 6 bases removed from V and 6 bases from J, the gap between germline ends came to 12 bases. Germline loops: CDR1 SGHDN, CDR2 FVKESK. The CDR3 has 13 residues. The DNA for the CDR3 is TGTGCCAGCAGTCCACTAAACATCAATGAGCAGTTCTTC. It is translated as CASSPLNINEQFF. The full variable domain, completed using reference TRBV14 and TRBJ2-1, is EAGVTQFPSHSVIEKGQTVTLRCDPISGHDNLYWYRRVMGKEIKFLLHFVKESKQDESGMPNNRFLAERTGGTYSTLKVQPAELEDSGVYFCASSPLNINEQFFGPGTRLTVL.

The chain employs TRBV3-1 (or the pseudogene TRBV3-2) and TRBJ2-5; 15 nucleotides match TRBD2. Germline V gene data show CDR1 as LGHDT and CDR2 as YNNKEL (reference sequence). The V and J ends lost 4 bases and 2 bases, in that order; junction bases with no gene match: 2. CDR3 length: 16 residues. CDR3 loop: CASSPGLAGGQETQYF. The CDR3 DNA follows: TGTGCCAGCAGCCCAGGACTAGCGGGAGGGCAAGAGACCCAGTACTTC.

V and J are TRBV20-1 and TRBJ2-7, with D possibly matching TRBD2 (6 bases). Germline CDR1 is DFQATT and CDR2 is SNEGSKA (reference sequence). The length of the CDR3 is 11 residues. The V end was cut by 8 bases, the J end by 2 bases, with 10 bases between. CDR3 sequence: CSRRGAYEQYF. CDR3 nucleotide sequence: TGCAGTAGGAGGGGTGCCTACGAGCAGTACTTC.

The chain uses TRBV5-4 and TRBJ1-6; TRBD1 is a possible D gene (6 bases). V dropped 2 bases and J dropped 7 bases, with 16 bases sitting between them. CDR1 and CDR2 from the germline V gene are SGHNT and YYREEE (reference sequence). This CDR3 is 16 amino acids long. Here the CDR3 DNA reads TGTGCCAGCAGCTTAATGGGGGCCCATTCCAATTCACCCCTCCACTTT. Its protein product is CASSLMGAHSNSPLHF.

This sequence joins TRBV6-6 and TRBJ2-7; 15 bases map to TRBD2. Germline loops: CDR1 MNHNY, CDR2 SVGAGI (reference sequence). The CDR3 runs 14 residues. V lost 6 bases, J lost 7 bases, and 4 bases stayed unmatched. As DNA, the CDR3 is TGTGCCAGCAGGGGACTAGCGGGGGGCTCTGAGCAGTACTTC. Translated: CASRGLAGGSEQYF.